These T cell receptor beta chains were read from a single sample in a study of Ad26.COV2.S vaccination and SARS-CoV-2 variants. Only in-frame clones appear in the TCRdb table, and some are missing; sequencing was by immunoSEQ multiplex PCR. The repertoire includes a few hundred thousand clones, 87% of them detected once, and just under 3% sits in the top ten. This material consisted of peripheral blood, taken in a trial of Ad26.COV2.S vaccine versus placebo. These TCRs come from a person between 18 and 60 years old who received the Ad26.COV2.S COVID-19 vaccine or a placebo. Each CDR3 is given with its conserved first and last residue. The D gene is left open where the match is weak. Part of the rows lack a size; the others show once, few, many or a class for expanded clones.

>-|TRBJ1-3|TRBD1|TRBV27
TGTGCCAGCAAGACAGGGGCCTCTGGAAACACCATATATTTT
CASKTGASGNTIYF
>-|TRBJ2-1|-|TRBV5-1
TGCGCCAGCACGGGACTGTCATACAATGAGCAGTTCTTC
CASTGLSYNEQFF
>-|TRBJ2-1|TRBD1|TRBV6-5
TGTGCCAGCAGACGGGACAGGGGTATCAATGAGCAGTTCTTC
CASRRDRGINEQFF
>-|TRBJ2-5|-|TRBV7-7
TGTGCTAGCAGCGCCGGAACGAGGGGGGCCGGGGAGACCCAGTACTTC
CASSAGTRGAGETQYF
>-|TRBJ2-7|-|TRBV19
TGTGCCACCAGGACAGAAAACTTTAACGAGCAGTACTTC
CATRTENFNEQYF
>-|TRBJ1-1|-|TRBV20-1
TGCAGTGCTAGTACCCTGAACACTGAAGCTTTCTTT
CSASTLNTEAFF
>-|TRBJ2-5|-|TRBV10-3
TGTGCCATCAGTGACCCTAACGAAGAGACCCAGTACTTC
CAISDPNEETQYF
>-|TRBJ1-4|-|TRBV5-1
TGCGCCAGCAGCTTGTTGACAGCGGGAGGTGAAAAACTGTTTTTT
CASSLLTAGGEKLFF
>-|TRBJ2-2|-|TRBV18
TGTGCCAGCTCACTCAGTTCTCATGACACCGGGGAGCTGTTTTTT
CASSLSSHDTGELFF
>-|TRBJ1-5|TRBD1|TRBV7-9
TGTGCCAGCAGCTTTGGACAGGGGCAAAATCAGCCCCAGCATTTT
CASSFGQGQNQPQHF
>-|TRBJ2-5|-|TRBV7-9
TGTGCCAGCAGCACCTTATTCCGGGTTACGAGAGAGACCCAGTACTTC
CASSTLFRVTRETQYF
>-|TRBJ2-7|-|TRBV10-2
TGCGCCAGCAGTTTAGGTTCTTCCTACGAGCAGTACTTC
CASSLGSSYEQYF
>-|TRBJ1-1|-|TRBV6-2/TRBV6-3
TGTGCCAGCAGTTTTCCGCCAGGGATTCCGAACACTGAAGCTTTCTTT
CASSFPPGIPNTEAFF
>-|TRBJ2-1|TRBD2|TRBV18
TGTGCCAGCTCACCACGTCGTCTAGCGGCCGGGGGTGAGCAGTTCTTC
CASSPRRLAAGGEQFF
>-|TRBJ1-1|TRBD1|TRBV30
TGTGCCTGGAACACAGGGGGGGGCACTGAAGCTTTCTTT
CAWNTGGGTEAFF
>-|TRBJ1-2|-|TRBV18
TGTGCCAGCTCCAACAGGGTGACCCCCTATGGCTACACCTTC
CASSNRVTPYGYTF
>-|TRBJ1-2|TRBD1|TRBV24-1
TGTGCCACCAGTGATGGACAGGGCTATGGCTACACCTTC
CATSDGQGYGYTF
>-|TRBJ1-4|TRBD1|TRBV5-6
TGTGCCAGCAGCTTGAAGGGCAGGGGGCTGACTAATGAAAAACTGTTTTTT
CASSLKGRGLTNEKLFF
>-|TRBJ2-3|-|TRBV18
TGTGCCAGCTCACTTACAGATACGCAGTATTTT
CASSLTDTQYF
>-|TRBJ1-1|-|TRBV4-1
TGCGCCAGCAGCCCCTCTCCGACAAGATTGAACACTGAAGCTTTCTTT
CASSPSPTRLNTEAFF
>-|TRBJ1-6|-|TRBV3-1/TRBV3-2
TGTGCCAGCAGATTTCCACCCCCTCCGCGGGGTAAAGGTTCACCCCTCCACTTT
CASRFPPPPRGKGSPLHF
>-|TRBJ1-4|-|TRBV2
TGTGCCAGCAGTGAAGGAAGGGAAAAACTGTTTTTT
CASSEGREKLFF
>-|TRBJ2-1|-|TRBV19
TGTGCCGGGGGGTCTCACAATGAGCAGTTCTTC
CAGGSHNEQFF
>-|TRBJ1-5|-|TRBV19
TGTGCCAGTAGTATAGAGGTAAAGCCCCAGCATTTT
CASSIEVKPQHF
>-|TRBJ1-2|TRBD1|TRBV4-1
TGCGCCAGCAGCGCCGAACCGGGACAGAGATACTATGGCTACACCTTC
CASSAEPGQRYYGYTF
>-|TRBJ2-3|TRBD1|TRBV12-5
TGTGCTAGTGGTTTGGTACCGGGACAGCTTTTCACAGATACGCAGTATTTT
CASGLVPGQLFTDTQYF
>-|TRBJ1-1|-|TRBV19
TGTGCCAGTAGTGTCCAGGGAGGCATGAACACTGAAGCTTTCTTT
CASSVQGGMNTEAFF
>-|TRBJ1-2|-|TRBV30
TGTGCCTGGAGTTATGGTCTGGGCGGCTCGGGCTACACCTTC
CAWSYGLGGSGYTF
>-|TRBJ2-3|-|TRBV7-9
TGTGCCAGCAGACCCACGACAGATACGCAGTATTTT
CASRPTTDTQYF
>-|TRBJ1-6|-|TRBV7-9
TGTGCCAGCAGCCCAACCCGGGGGCACCCTTCACCCCTCCACTTT
CASSPTRGHPSPLHF
>-|TRBJ1-1|-|TRBV4-1
TGCGCCAGCAGCCAAGAGAGGCAGCTGAACACTGAAGCTTTCTTT
CASSQERQLNTEAFF
>once|TRBJ1-1|-|TRBV11-2
TGTGCCAGCACCCAAGGGGGGGGCACTGAAGCTTTCTTT
CASTQGGGTEAFF
>-|TRBJ1-2|TRBD1|TRBV7-9
TGTGCCAGCAGCTCTCTGACAGGGGGCGAGGATGGCTACACCTTC
CASSSLTGGEDGYTF
>once|TRBJ2-7|-|TRBV3-1/TRBV3-2
TGTGCCAGCAGCCAAGTAGGTCCCTACGAGCAGTACTTC
CASSQVGPYEQYF
>-|TRBJ1-3|-|TRBV7-8
TGTGCCAGCAGCTTAGGGCGCGGAGCCTCTGGAAACACCATATATTTT
CASSLGRGASGNTIYF
>-|TRBJ2-3|-|TRBV3-1/TRBV3-2
TGTGCCAGCAGCCGACGACTAGTAACAGATACGCAGTATTTT
CASSRRLVTDTQYF
>-|TRBJ2-1|TRBD2|TRBV7-9
TGTGCCAGCACTCAAAAAGGGACTAGCGGGGGCGACGGCTCCTACAATGAGCAGTTCTTC
CASTQKGTSGGDGSYNEQFF
>-|TRBJ2-1|TRBD2|TRBV27
TGTGCCAGCAGTTTATCCCGGGGGGGCGAGCAGTTCTTC
CASSLSRGGEQFF
>-|TRBJ2-2|TRBD1|TRBV7-2
TGTGCCAGCAGCCCCAGACAGGGCCCCGGGGAGCTGTTTTTT
CASSPRQGPGELFF
>-|TRBJ1-1|-|TRBV5-1
TGCGCCAGCAGCTTGGATTTGAGGGACACTGAAGCTTTCTTT
CASSLDLRDTEAFF
>-|TRBJ1-2|TRBD1|TRBV9
TGTGCCAGCAGCGTAGATGTGACAGGGTACAATGGCTACACCTTC
CASSVDVTGYNGYTF
>-|TRBJ1-2|-|TRBV6-5
TGTGCCAGCAGTAGGAAGGCCCGTAACTATGGCTACACCTTC
CASSRKARNYGYTF
>-|TRBJ2-4|-|TRBV29-1
TGCAGCGTCCCCAGGGGAAACATTCAGTACTTC
CSVPRGNIQYF
>-|TRBJ1-1|-|TRBV30
TGTGCCTGGAGATATGGAACTGAAGCTTTCTTT
CAWRYGTEAFF
>-|TRBJ2-6|-|TRBV5-1
TGCGCCAGCAGCTTGGAGACGGGCGGCCTCCGATCCGGGTCGGGGGCCAACGTCCTGACTTTC
CASSLETGGLRSGSGANVLTF
>once|TRBJ1-1|-|TRBV19
TGTGCCACCCAAGGTCCCCGACCTGAAGCTTTCTTT
CATQGPRPEAFF
>-|TRBJ2-3|-|TRBV27
TGTGCCAGCAGAACTAGGGGACATACGCAGTATTTT
CASRTRGHTQYF
>-|TRBJ2-3|TRBD2|TRBV9
TGTGCCAGCAGCGTAGCTACGGGTGGGACTAGCGGGAGGACAGATACGCAGTATTTT
CASSVATGGTSGRTDTQYF
>-|TRBJ2-7|TRBD1|TRBV19
TGTGCCAGTAGTATAGGTCGGGACAGGGCTTACGAGCAGTACTTC
CASSIGRDRAYEQYF